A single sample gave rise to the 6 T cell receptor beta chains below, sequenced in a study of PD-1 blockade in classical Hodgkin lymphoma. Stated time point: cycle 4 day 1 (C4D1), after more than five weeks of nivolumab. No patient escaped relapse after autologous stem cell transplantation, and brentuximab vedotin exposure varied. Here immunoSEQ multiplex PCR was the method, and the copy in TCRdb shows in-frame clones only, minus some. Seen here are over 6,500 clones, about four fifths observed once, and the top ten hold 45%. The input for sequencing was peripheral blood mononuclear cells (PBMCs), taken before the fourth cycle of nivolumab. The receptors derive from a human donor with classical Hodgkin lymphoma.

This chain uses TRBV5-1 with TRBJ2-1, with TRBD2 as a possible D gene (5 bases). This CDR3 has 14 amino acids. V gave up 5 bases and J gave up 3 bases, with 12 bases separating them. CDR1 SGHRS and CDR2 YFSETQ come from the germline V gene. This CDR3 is CASSIGGNYNEQFF. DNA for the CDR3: TGCGCCAGCAGTATCGGAGGAAACTACAATGAGCAGTTCTTC.

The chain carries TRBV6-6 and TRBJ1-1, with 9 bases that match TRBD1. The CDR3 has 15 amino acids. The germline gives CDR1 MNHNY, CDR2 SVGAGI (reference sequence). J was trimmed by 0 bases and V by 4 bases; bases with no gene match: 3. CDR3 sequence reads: CASSWTGAMNTEAFF. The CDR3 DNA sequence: TGTGCCAGCAGTTGGACAGGGGCCATGAACACTGAAGCTTTCTTT.

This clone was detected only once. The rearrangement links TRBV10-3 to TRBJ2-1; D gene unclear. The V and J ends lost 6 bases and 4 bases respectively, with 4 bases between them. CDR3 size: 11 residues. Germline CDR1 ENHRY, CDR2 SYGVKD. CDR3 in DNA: TGTGCCATCAGGGCATACAATGAGCAGTTCTTC. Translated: CAIRAYNEQFF.

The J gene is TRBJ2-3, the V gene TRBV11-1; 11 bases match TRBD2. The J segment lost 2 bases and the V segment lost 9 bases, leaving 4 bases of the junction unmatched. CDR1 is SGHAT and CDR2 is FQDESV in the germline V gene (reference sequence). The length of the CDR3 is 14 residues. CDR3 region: CASNSGRDTDTQYF. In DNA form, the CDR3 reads TGTGCCAGTAATAGCGGGAGGGACACAGATACGCAGTATTTT.

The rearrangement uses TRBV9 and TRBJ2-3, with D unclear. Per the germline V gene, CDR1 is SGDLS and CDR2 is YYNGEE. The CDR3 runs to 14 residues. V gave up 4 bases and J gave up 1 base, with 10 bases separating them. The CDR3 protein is CASSYVERTDTQYF. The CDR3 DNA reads TGTGCCAGCAGCTATGTGGAGCGCACAGATACGCAGTATTTT.

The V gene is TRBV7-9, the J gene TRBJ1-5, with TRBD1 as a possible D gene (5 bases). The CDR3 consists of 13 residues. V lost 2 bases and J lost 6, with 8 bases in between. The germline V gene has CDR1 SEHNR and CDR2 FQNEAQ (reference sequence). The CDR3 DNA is TGTGCCAGCAGCTTAAACCAGGGTCAGCCCCAGCATTTT. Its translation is CASSLNQGQPQHF.